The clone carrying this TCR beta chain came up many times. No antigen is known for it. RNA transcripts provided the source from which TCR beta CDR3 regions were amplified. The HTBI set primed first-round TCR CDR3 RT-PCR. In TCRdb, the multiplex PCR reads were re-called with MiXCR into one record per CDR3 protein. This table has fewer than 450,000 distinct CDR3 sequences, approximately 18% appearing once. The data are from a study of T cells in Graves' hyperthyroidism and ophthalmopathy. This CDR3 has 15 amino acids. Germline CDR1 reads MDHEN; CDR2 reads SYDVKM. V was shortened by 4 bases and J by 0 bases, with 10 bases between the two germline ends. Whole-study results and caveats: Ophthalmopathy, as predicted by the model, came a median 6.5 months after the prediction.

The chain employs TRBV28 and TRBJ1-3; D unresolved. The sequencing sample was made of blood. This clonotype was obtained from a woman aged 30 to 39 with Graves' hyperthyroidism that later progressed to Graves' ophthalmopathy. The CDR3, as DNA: TGTGCCAGCAGTTACCCCAGGATCTCTGGAAACACCATATATTTT. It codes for CASSYPRISGNTIYF.